This T cell receptor (beta chain) was captured by sequencing in a study of identical twins. TCRdb fed the 5' RACE reads into MiXCR, producing one record per CDR3 protein. The sample shows about 530,000 distinct CDR3 sequences, 20% to 25% of them seen only once. The CDR3 spans 14 residues. CDR1 and CDR2 from the germline V gene are KGHSH and LQKENI. Between the trimmed V and J ends, which lost 6 bases and 4 bases, there was a span of 15 bases. Healthy Caucasians, and only they, were the donors. Another study also made use of these data, one on yellow fever vaccine responses in identical twins.

Sequencing was done on a sample of CD4+ T cells sorted from blood. This TCR came from a woman aged 18-29 years in good health. This chain joins TRBV18 and TRBJ1-1; unclear D gene. Here the CDR3 reads CASSPSGRGTEAFF. DNA for the CDR3: TGTGCCAGCTCCCCTAGTGGTCGGGGCACTGAAGCTTTCTTT.